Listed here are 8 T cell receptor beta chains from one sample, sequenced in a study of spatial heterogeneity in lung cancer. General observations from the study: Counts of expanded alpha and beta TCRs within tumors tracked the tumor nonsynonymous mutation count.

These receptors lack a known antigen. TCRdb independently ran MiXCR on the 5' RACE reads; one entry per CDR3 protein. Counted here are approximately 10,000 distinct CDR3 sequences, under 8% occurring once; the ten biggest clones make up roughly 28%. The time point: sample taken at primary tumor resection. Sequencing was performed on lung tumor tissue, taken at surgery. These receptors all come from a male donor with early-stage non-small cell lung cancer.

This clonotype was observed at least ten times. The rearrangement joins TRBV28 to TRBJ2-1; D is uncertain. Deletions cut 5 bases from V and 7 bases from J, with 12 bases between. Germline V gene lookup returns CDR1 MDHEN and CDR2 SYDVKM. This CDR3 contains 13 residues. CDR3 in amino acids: CASSRPRQNEQFF. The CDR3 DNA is TGTGCCAGCAGTCGCCCGAGGCAAAATGAGCAGTTCTTC.

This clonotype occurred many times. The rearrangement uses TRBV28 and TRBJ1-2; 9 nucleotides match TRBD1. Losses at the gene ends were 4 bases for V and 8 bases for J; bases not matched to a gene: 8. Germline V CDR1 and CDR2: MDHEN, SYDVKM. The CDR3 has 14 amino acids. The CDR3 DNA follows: TGTGCCAGCAGTTCGGGACAGGGCTGGGAAGGCTACACCTTC. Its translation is CASSSGQGWEGYTF.

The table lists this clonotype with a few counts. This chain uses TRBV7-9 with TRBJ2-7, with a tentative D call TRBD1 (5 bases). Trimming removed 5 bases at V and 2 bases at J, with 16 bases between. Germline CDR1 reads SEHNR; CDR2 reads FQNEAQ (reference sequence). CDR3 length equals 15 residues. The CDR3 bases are TGTGCCAGCAGCCCCGACGTGGCAGGGACCTACGAGCAGTACTTC. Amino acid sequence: CASSPDVAGTYEQYF. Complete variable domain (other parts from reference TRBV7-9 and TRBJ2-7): DTGVSQNPRHKITKRGQNVTFRCDPISEHNRLYWYRQTLGQGPEFLTYFQNEAQLEKSRLLSDRFSAERPKGSFSTLEIQRTEQGDSAMYLCASSPDVAGTYEQYFGPGTRLTVT.

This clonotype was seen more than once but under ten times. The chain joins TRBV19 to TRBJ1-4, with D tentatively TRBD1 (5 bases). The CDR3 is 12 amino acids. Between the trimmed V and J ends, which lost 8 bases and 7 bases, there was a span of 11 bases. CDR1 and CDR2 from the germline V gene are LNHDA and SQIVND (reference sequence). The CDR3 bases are TGTGCCAGTGGGGCAGTCGGTGAAAAACTGTTTTTT. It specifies CASGAVGEKLFF. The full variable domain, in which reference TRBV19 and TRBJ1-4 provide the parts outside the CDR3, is DGGITQSPKYLFRKEGQNVTLSCEQNLNHDAMYWYRQDPGQGLRLIYYSQIVNDFQKGDIAEGYSVSREKKESFPLTVTSAQKNPTAFYLCASGAVGEKLFFGSGTQLSVL.

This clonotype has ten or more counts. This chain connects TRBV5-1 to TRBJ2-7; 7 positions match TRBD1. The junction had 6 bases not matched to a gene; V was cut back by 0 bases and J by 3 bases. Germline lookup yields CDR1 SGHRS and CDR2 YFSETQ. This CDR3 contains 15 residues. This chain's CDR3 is CASSLAGTALYEQYF. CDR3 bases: TGCGCCAGCAGCTTGGCTGGGACAGCCCTCTACGAGCAGTACTTC.

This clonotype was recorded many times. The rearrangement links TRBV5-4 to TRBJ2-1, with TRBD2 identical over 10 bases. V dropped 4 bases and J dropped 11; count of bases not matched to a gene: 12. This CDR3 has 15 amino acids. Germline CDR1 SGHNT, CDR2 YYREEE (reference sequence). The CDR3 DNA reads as TGTGCCAGCAGCCCACAAGCGGGGGGGCCAAGTAAGCAGTTCTTC. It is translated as CASSPQAGGPSKQFF.

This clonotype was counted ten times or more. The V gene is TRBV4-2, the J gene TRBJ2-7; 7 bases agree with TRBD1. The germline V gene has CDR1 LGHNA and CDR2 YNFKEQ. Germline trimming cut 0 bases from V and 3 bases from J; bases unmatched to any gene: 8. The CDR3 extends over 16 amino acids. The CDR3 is CASSQELGGVGYEQYF. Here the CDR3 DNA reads TGTGCCAGCAGCCAAGAGTTAGGGGGCGTTGGCTACGAGCAGTACTTC.

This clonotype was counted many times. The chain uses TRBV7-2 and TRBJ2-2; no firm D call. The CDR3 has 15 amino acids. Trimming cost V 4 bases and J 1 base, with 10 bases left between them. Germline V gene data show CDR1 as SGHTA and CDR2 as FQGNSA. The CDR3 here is CASSSYPGNTGELFF. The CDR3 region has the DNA TGTGCCAGCAGCTCCTACCCAGGGAACACCGGGGAGCTGTTTTTT.